Included here is one T cell receptor beta chain sequence, with context. This sample stems from a study of blood T cell repertoires in COVID-19. Study in general: Sites in the United States, Italy and Spain provided acute and convalescent COVID-19 samples. T cells, B-cell-depleted T cells, or PBMCs provided the cDNA or gDNA that served as material.

Authors' methods: Researchers report that nucleated cell counts were estimated from reference gene primer amplification. Repertoires were generated with immunoSEQ multiplex PCR, while TCRdb's copy carries only in-frame clones and drops some. V and J calls and clone size follow that table, whereas D and trimming were derived from the DNA. The table has some 200,000 clones, 84% seen once. Followed longitudinally, the Seattle patients had been enrolled during active infection. CDR3 length: 13 amino acids. V lost 1 base and J lost 3, with 7 bases in between. CDR1 is LGHDT and CDR2 is YNNKEL in the germline V gene (reference sequence).

This clonotype was sampled from a woman older than 75 with COVID-19, enrolled during active disease. The sample taken for sequencing was peripheral blood. V and J are TRBV3-1 (or the pseudogene TRBV3-2) and TRBJ2-7, with D uncertain. CDR3 loop: CASSQVPNYEQYF. CDR3 in DNA: TGTGCCAGCAGCCAAGTCCCTAACTACGAGCAGTACTTC.